The entry below describes one T cell receptor beta chain. Study processing details: Amplifying reference gene primers gave estimates of nucleated cell counts. TCRdb keeps only in-frame clones here, not all; method: immunoSEQ multiplex PCR. Clone size and the V and J calls come from that table; the DNA yielded D and trimming. Of roughly 110,000 clones listed, 84% are singletons. This specimen belongs to a study of blood T cell repertoires in COVID-19. Study in general: Material from acute and convalescent COVID-19 was sourced from the United States, Italy and Spain. T cells, B-cell-depleted T cells, or PBMCs supplied cDNA or gDNA.

V lost 6 bases to trimming and J lost 2 bases, with 10 bases between them. Germline CDR1 is MRHNA and CDR2 is SNTAGT. CDR3 length equals 14 residues. Source material: peripheral blood. The source of this sequence is a woman in her thirties or forties with acute or convalescent COVID-19. The chain uses TRBV6-4 and TRBJ2-2; D is uncertain. The CDR3 reads CASSKEFNTGELFF. Written as DNA, the CDR3 is TGTGCCAGCAGCAAGGAGTTCAACACCGGGGAGCTGTTTTTT.